These T cell receptor beta chains were read from a single sample in a study of prognosis after radiotherapy for stage I lung cancer. TCRdb ran MiXCR on the multiplex PCR reads and lists one entry per CDR3 protein. The sample holds about 19,000 distinct CDR3 sequences, roughly 55% seen once. Sample: PBMCs, taken before or after stereotactic body radiation therapy (not recorded which). These receptors all come from a donor aged 50 or older with non-small cell lung cancer. Each CDR3 is given with its conserved first and last residue. A D gene is named only where the DNA matches it firmly. The size of a clone is reported for some rows only, either as once, few or many, or as a class for expanded clones.

V gene: TRBV5-5; clone size: many; J gene: TRBJ2-5; D gene: .; CDR3 protein: CASSWGTNQETQYF; CDR3 DNA: TGTGCCAGCAGCTGGGGGACAAATCAAGAGACCCAGTACTTC
V gene: TRBV5-5; clone size: many; J gene: TRBJ2-5; D gene: .; CDR3 protein: CASSLGQGQETQYF; CDR3 DNA: TGTGCCAGCAGCTTGGGTCAGGGCCAAGAGACCCAGTACTTC
V gene: TRBV19; clone size: .; J gene: TRBJ2-2; D gene: .; CDR3 protein: CASSIAGATGELFF; CDR3 DNA: TGTGCCAGTAGTATAGCAGGTGCAACCGGAGAGCTGTTTTTT
V gene: TRBV19; clone size: medium-sized; J gene: TRBJ1-5; D gene: .; CDR3 protein: CASSIGQGRGQSNQPQHF; CDR3 DNA: TGTGCCAGTAGTATAGGGCAGGGAAGAGGGCAGAGCAATCAGCCCCAGCATTTT
V gene: TRBV5-1; clone size: many; J gene: TRBJ2-5; D gene: TRBD2; CDR3 protein: CASRLGTSGRTQETQYF; CDR3 DNA: TGCGCCAGCAGACTCGGGACTAGCGGGAGAACTCAAGAGACCCAGTACTTC
V gene: TRBV29-1; clone size: many; J gene: TRBJ2-2; D gene: .; CDR3 protein: CSVELDDTGELFF; CDR3 DNA: TGCAGCGTTGAATTAGACGACACCGGGGAGCTGTTTTTT
V gene: TRBV11-3; clone size: .; J gene: TRBJ2-2; D gene: .; CDR3 protein: CASSFPGTSGELFF; CDR3 DNA: TGTGCCAGCAGCTTTCCCGGTACATCTGGGGAGCTGTTTTTT
V gene: TRBV28; clone size: once; J gene: TRBJ2-1; D gene: .; CDR3 protein: CASSSPVGGEQFF; CDR3 DNA: TGTGCCAGCAGTTCCCCTGTAGGGGGTGAGCAGTTCTTC
V gene: TRBV19; clone size: .; J gene: TRBJ2-2; D gene: .; CDR3 protein: CASSIGFSTGELFF; CDR3 DNA: TGTGCCAGTAGTATAGGGTTCAGCACCGGGGAGCTGTTTTTT
V gene: TRBV2; clone size: few; J gene: TRBJ2-5; D gene: .; CDR3 protein: CASKRIQETQYF; CDR3 DNA: TGTGCCAGCAAGCGGATCCAAGAGACCCAGTACTTC
V gene: TRBV6-2/TRBV6-3; clone size: .; J gene: TRBJ2-1; D gene: TRBD2; CDR3 protein: CSSTGTSFYNEQFF; CDR3 DNA: TGTTCCAGCACCGGGACTAGCTTCTACAATGAGCAGTTCTTC
V gene: TRBV19; clone size: .; J gene: TRBJ2-2; D gene: .; CDR3 protein: CASSIKVAMNTGELFF; CDR3 DNA: TGTGCCAGTAGTATAAAGGTCGCTATGAACACCGGGGAGCTGTTTTTT
V gene: TRBV19; clone size: many; J gene: TRBJ2-5; D gene: .; CDR3 protein: CASSIGGGGETQYF; CDR3 DNA: TGTGCCAGTAGTATAGGGGGGGGCGGAGAGACCCAGTACTTC
V gene: TRBV29-1; clone size: .; J gene: TRBJ2-7; D gene: .; CDR3 protein: CSVEDQTGGYEQYF; CDR3 DNA: TGCAGCGTTGAAGACCAGACAGGCGGCTACGAGCAGTACTTC
V gene: TRBV9; clone size: .; J gene: TRBJ2-6; D gene: .; CDR3 protein: CANSRASGANVLTF; CDR3 DNA: TGTGCCAACAGCCGGGCCTCTGGGGCCAACGTCCTGACTTTC
V gene: TRBV6-1; clone size: .; J gene: TRBJ2-7; D gene: .; CDR3 protein: CASRHSGPTF; CDR3 DNA: TGTGCCAGCAGACACTCAGGGCCGACTTTC
V gene: TRBV4-1; clone size: .; J gene: TRBJ1-2; D gene: .; CDR3 protein: CSSSQFTGQGYTF; CDR3 DNA: TGCTCCAGCAGCCAATTTACAGGGCAGGGCTACACCTTC
V gene: TRBV28; clone size: many; J gene: TRBJ2-1; D gene: .; CDR3 protein: CASSLLREGDSEQFF; CDR3 DNA: TGTGCCAGCAGTTTACTCCGCGAGGGGGATTCCGAGCAGTTCTTC
V gene: TRBV30; clone size: .; J gene: TRBJ2-5; D gene: .; CDR3 protein: CAWKGTAAENQYF; CDR3 DNA: TGTGCCTGGAAGGGGACGGCAGCAGAGAACCAGTACTTC
V gene: TRBV20-1; clone size: .; J gene: TRBJ2-1; D gene: TRBD2; CDR3 protein: CSARVLGTSGRDEQFF; CDR3 DNA: TGCAGTGCTAGAGTTCTGGGGACTAGCGGTCGGGATGAGCAGTTCTTC
V gene: TRBV11-2; clone size: .; J gene: TRBJ1-2; D gene: .; CDR3 protein: CASSLKTNYGYTF; CDR3 DNA: TGTGCCAGCAGCCTCAAGACGAACTATGGCTACACCTTC
V gene: TRBV5-1; clone size: many; J gene: TRBJ2-7; D gene: TRBD1; CDR3 protein: CASSQQGGGAEQYF; CDR3 DNA: TGCGCCAGCAGCCAACAGGGGGGTGGTGCCGAGCAGTACTTC
V gene: TRBV9; clone size: .; J gene: TRBJ1-6; D gene: .; CDR3 protein: CASSSPNSPLHF; CDR3 DNA: TGTGCCAGCAGCTCACCTAATTCACCCCTCCACTTT
V gene: TRBV20-1; clone size: many; J gene: TRBJ2-2; D gene: TRBD1; CDR3 protein: CSAARDRGAGELFF; CDR3 DNA: TGCAGTGCTGCCCGGGACAGGGGGGCCGGGGAGCTGTTTTTT
V gene: TRBV6-1; clone size: many; J gene: TRBJ2-7; D gene: .; CDR3 protein: CATMGATNEQYF; CDR3 DNA: TGTGCCACGATGGGGGCTACCAACGAGCAGTACTTC
V gene: TRBV18; clone size: many; J gene: TRBJ2-7; D gene: TRBD1; CDR3 protein: CASSLGTGGEQYF; CDR3 DNA: TGTGCCAGCTCACTGGGGACAGGGGGGGAGCAGTACTTC
V gene: TRBV19; clone size: many; J gene: TRBJ2-7; D gene: TRBD1; CDR3 protein: CASSRQGDGSYEQYF; CDR3 DNA: TGTGCCAGTAGTCGACAGGGTGATGGCTCCTACGAGCAGTACTTC
V gene: TRBV5-1; clone size: .; J gene: TRBJ2-3; D gene: .; CDR3 protein: CASSLKPVLYRKDTQYF; CDR3 DNA: TGCGCCAGCAGCCTGAAACCAGTGCTCTACCGCAAAGATACGCAGTATTTT
V gene: TRBV24-1; clone size: .; J gene: TRBJ2-1; D gene: .; CDR3 protein: CTTSASGGNNEQLF; CDR3 DNA: TGTACCACCAGTGCCTCAGGGGGGAACAATGAGCAGCTCTTC
V gene: TRBV27; clone size: once; J gene: TRBJ2-5; D gene: .; CDR3 protein: CASSHRIGETQYF; CDR3 DNA: TGTGCCAGCAGCCACAGAATTGGGGAGACCCAGTACTTC
V gene: TRBV9; clone size: many; J gene: TRBJ2-3; D gene: TRBD1; CDR3 protein: CASSVGQGISDTQYF; CDR3 DNA: TGTGCCAGCAGCGTGGGACAGGGGATTTCAGATACGCAGTATTTT
V gene: TRBV6-2/TRBV6-3; clone size: many; J gene: TRBJ2-5; D gene: .; CDR3 protein: CASSYSPPAQYF; CDR3 DNA: TGTGCCAGCAGCTACTCGCCCCCGGCCCAGTACTTC
V gene: TRBV3-1; clone size: .; J gene: TRBJ1-1; D gene: .; CDR3 protein: CAGIWALAGMGMNTEAFF; CDR3 DNA: TGTGCCGGCATCTGGGCCCTGGCAGGGATGGGAATGAACACTGAAGCTTTCTTT
V gene: TRBV11-2; clone size: medium-sized; J gene: TRBJ2-2; D gene: TRBD2; CDR3 protein: CASSPTSANTGELFF; CDR3 DNA: TGTGCCAGCAGCCCAACTAGCGCGAACACCGGGGAGCTGTTTTTT